This TCR beta chain was identified during a study of post-analysis software for immune sequencing data. Unique molecular identifiers featured in each of the TCR beta cDNA libraries. Via MiXCR, TCRdb re-called the PCR reads, giving one row per CDR3 protein. Among hundreds of thousands of distinct CDR3 sequences listed, roughly three fifths were seen once. Study outcomes and limitations: When patients were compared with controls, 4 or 5 TRBV segments were more frequent, TRBV5-6, TRBV5-1 and TRBV20-1 among them.

In germline, CDR1 is LNHNV, CDR2 YYDKDF (reference sequence). Deletions cut 2 bases from V and 0 bases from J, with 9 bases between. The CDR3 totals 15 residues. In regard to this clonotype: Its antigen is currently unknown.

The chain combines TRBV15 with TRBJ2-3; D is ambiguous. The specimen sequenced was blood. This sequence originates from a girl aged 2 to 10 with multiple sclerosis. CDR3 DNA sequence: TGTGCCACCAGCAGACAGAGTACGAGCACAGATACGCAGTATTTT. Amino acid sequence: CATSRQSTSTDTQYF.